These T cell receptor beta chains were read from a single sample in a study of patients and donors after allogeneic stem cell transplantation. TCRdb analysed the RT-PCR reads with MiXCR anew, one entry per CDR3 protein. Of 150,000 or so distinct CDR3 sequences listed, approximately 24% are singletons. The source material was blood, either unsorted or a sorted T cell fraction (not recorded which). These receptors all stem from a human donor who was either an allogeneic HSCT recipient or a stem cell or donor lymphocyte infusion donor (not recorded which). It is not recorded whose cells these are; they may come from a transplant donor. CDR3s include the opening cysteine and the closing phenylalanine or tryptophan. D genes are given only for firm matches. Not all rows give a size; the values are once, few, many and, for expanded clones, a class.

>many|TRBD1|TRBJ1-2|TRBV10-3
TGTGCCATCACCCGACTGACAGGGGGCGATGGCTACACCTTC
CAITRLTGGDGYTF
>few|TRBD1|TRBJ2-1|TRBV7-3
TGTGCCAGCAGCCACCCTGGACAGGGTGGGGACAATGAGCAGTTCTTC
CASSHPGQGGDNEQFF
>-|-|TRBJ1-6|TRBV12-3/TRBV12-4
TGTGCCAGCAGTTTCTCACCTAATTCACCCCTCCACTTT
CASSFSPNSPLHF
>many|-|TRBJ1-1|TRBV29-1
TGCAGCGTTGAAAGGGACACCTTGAACACTGAAGCTTTCTTT
CSVERDTLNTEAFF
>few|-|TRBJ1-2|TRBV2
TGTGCCAGCAGTGAAGCGCGGGGGGCAGGTGGCTACACCTTC
CASSEARGAGGYTF
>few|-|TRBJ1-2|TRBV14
TGTGCCAGCAGCCAAGATATCACACCTCCAGGTGGCTACACCTTC
CASSQDITPPGGYTF
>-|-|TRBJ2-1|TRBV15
TGTGCCACCAGTTACTTTCTCAGGGTATTGGTTTCAAGTGGTGAGCAGTTCTTC
CATSYFLRVLVSSGEQFF
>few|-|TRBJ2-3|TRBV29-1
TGCAGCGTTGGTATGGGAACCCTTGGGACAGATACGCAGTATTTT
CSVGMGTLGTDTQYF
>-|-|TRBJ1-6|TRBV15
TGTGCCACCAGCAGAGATCCAGAGGTTAGCTCCTATAATTCACCCCTCCACTTT
CATSRDPEVSSYNSPLHF
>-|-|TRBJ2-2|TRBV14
TGTGCCAGCAGCCAGATAAGATCGGGGACCGGGGAGCTGTTTTTT
CASSQIRSGTGELFF
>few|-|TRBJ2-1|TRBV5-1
TGCGCCAGCAGCTTCACACCTATAGTGCAGTTCTTC
CASSFTPIVQFF
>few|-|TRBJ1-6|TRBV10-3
TGTGCCATCACCGACAACTATAATTCACCCCTCCACTTT
CAITDNYNSPLHF
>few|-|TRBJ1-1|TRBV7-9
TGTGCCAGCAGCTTACATCCGGGACGGATAAACACTGAAGCTTTCTTT
CASSLHPGRINTEAFF
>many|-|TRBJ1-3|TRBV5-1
TGCGCCAGCAGCCCCCCCCAATGGACACCAACTGACCCTGGAAACACCATATATTTT
CASSPPQWTPTDPGNTIYF
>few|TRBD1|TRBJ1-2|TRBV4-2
TGTGCCAGCAGCCAAGCCTCGACAGGGGCGGCTGGCTACACCTTC
CASSQASTGAAGYTF
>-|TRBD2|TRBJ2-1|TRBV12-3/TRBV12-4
TGTGCCAGCAGTTTATGGACTAGCAAAAATGAGCAGTTCTTC
CASSLWTSKNEQFF
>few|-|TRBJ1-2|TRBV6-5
TGTGCCAGCAGTTACTCGAAATGGGGGATTGGCTACACCTTC
CASSYSKWGIGYTF
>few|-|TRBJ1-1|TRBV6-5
TGTGCCAGCAGAAAAGGGACCCTTAACCTTGAAGCTTTCTTT
CASRKGTLNLEAFF
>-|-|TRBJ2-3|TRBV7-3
TGTGCCAGCAGCTCCCTAGCTGTTAGCACAGATACGCAGTATTTT
CASSSLAVSTDTQYF
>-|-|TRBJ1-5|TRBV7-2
TGTGCCAGCAGCTCCCCAAACTTGGACAAGACAATCAAGCCCCAGCATTTT
CASSSPNLDKTIKPQHF
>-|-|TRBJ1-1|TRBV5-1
TGCGCCAGCAGCTGGGCATGGCCCCGTGACAGTAACACTGAAGCTTTCTTT
CASSWAWPRDSNTEAFF
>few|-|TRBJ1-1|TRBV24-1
TGTGCCACCAGTGACGTTACCGGGAGTACTACTCAAGGTGGCACTGAAGCTTTCTTT
CATSDVTGSTTQGGTEAFF
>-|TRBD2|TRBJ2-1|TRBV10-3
TGTGCCATCATGACAGGACTAGCGGGGGAGGGCTACAATGAGCAGTTCTTC
CAIMTGLAGEGYNEQFF
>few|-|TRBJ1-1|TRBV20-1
TGCAGTGCTAGAGACCTCTCTTTACAGGACATGAACACTGAAGCTTTCTTT
CSARDLSLQDMNTEAFF
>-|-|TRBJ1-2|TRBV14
TGTGCCAGCAGCCAAGTAGCCCTATCAAGCTATGGCTACACCTTC
CASSQVALSSYGYTF
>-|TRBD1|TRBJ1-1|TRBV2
TGTGCCAGCAGCCGACAGGGGTTGAACACTGAAGCTTTCTTT
CASSRQGLNTEAFF
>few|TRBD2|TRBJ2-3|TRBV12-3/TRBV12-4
TGTGCCAGCAGTGCAGGACTAGCGGGCAGCACAGATACGCAGTATTTT
CASSAGLAGSTDTQYF
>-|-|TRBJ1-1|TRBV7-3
TGTGCCAGCAGCTTATTGGGGGGTGGTAACACTGAAGCTTTCTTT
CASSLLGGGNTEAFF
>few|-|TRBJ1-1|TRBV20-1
TGCAGTGCTGGGCCAGGGGTGGTAGGAGACACTGAAGCTTTCTTT
CSAGPGVVGDTEAFF
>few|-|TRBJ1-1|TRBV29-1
TGCAGCGTCGGACAGATTAACACTGAAGCTTTCTTT
CSVGQINTEAFF
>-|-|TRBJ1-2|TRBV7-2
TGTGCCAGCAGCTTCCCAGCCCTATATGGCTACACCTTC
CASSFPALYGYTF
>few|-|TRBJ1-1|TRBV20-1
TGCAGTGCAAGGGACCGTAATGCTAAAGCTTTCTTT
CSARDRNAKAFF
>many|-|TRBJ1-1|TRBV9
TGTGCCAGCAGCGTAGAGTGGAACACTGAAGCTTTCTTT
CASSVEWNTEAFF
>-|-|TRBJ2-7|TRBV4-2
TGTGCCAGCAGCCAAGAGGCTAGTCTATACGAGCAGTACTTC
CASSQEASLYEQYF
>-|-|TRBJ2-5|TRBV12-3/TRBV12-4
TGTGCCAGCACCCTTGTGGCCGAAGAGACCCAGTACTTC
CASTLVAEETQYF
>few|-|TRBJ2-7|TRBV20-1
TGCAGTGCCCGGCCATTCACGTTGCAGTACGAGCAGTACTTC
CSARPFTLQYEQYF
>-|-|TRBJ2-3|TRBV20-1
TGCAGTGCTAGACCTAGCACAGATACGCAGTATTTT
CSARPSTDTQYF
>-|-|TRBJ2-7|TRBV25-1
TGTGCCAGCAGTGACAGTCAGAACTACGAGCAGTACTTC
CASSDSQNYEQYF
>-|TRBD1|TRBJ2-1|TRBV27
TGTGCCAGCAGTATCCGGGACAGGCCCTACAATGAGCAGTTCTTC
CASSIRDRPYNEQFF
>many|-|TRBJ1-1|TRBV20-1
TGCAGTGCTATCTCCCTGAGCACTGAAGCTTTCTTT
CSAISLSTEAFF
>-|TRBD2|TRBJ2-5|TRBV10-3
TGTGCCATCAGCCGTAGCGGGGGCATAGAGACCCAGTACTTC
CAISRSGGIETQYF
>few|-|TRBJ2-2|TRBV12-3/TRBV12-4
TGTGCCAGCAGTCCCAGGGTCCTAGGCACCGGGGAGCTGTTTTTT
CASSPRVLGTGELFF
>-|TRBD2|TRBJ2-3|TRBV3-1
TGTGCCAGCAGCCCAGCCGGGAGGGGAGATACGCAGTATTTT
CASSPAGRGDTQYF
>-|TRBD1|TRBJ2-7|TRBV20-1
TGCAGTGCTAGAGATTTTGAGATACGGGACAGAGTTTACGAGCAGTACTTC
CSARDFEIRDRVYEQYF
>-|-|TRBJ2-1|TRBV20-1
TGCAGTGCTAGAGATCCGGCGGTCTCCTACAATGAGCAGTTCTTC
CSARDPAVSYNEQFF
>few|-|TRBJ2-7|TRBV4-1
TGCGCCAGCAGCCAAAGCCGGGATATCGGAGATGTGGAGCAGTACTTC
CASSQSRDIGDVEQYF
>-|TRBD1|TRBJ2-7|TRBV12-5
TGTGCTAGTGGTCCCGAGGACAGGGGACTCTCCTACGAGCAGTACTTC
CASGPEDRGLSYEQYF
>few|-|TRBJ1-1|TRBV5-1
TGCGCCACCACAAAGGAGGGGGTAAGGGGCACTGAAGCTTTCTTT
CATTKEGVRGTEAFF
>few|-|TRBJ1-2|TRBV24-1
TGTGCCACCAGTGACCGCGGGGAAAACTATGGCTACACCTTC
CATSDRGENYGYTF
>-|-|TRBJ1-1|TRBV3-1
TGTGCCAGCAGCGTTGGTTCAGCGAACACTGAAGCTTTCTTT
CASSVGSANTEAFF
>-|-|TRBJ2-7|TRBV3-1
TGTGCCAGCAGCCCCTACGAGACCGCCGAGCAGTACTTC
CASSPYETAEQYF
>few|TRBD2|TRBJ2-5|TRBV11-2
TGTGCCAGCAGCTCCATAACGGGGAGGGATAAGACCCAGTACTTC
CASSSITGRDKTQYF
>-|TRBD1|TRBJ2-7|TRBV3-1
TGTGCCAGCAGCCGATCAGGACAGGGTTCCTACGAGCAGTACTTC
CASSRSGQGSYEQYF